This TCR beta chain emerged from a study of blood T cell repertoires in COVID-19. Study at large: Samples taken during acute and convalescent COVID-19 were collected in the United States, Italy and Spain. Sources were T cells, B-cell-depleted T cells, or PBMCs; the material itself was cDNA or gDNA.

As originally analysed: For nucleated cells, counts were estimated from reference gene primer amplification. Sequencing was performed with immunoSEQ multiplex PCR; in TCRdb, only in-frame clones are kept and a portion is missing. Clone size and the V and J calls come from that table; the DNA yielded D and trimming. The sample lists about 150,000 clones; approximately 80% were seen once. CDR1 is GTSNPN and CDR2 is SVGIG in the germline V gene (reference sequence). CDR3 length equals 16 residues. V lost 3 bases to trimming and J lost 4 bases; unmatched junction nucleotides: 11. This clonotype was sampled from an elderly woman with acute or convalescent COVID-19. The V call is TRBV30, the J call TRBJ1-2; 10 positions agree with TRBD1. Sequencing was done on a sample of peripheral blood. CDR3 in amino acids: CAWRRDRGKSGYGYTF. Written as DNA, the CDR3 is TGTGCCTGGAGAAGGGACAGGGGTAAGAGCGGCTATGGCTACACCTTC.